The present T cell receptor beta chain was sequenced within a study of long-term antiretroviral therapy in people with HIV. The trim removed 5 bases at V and 2 bases at J, leaving 2 bases unmatched. CDR3 length equals 13 residues. Germline CDR1 MDHEN, CDR2 SYDVKM. immunoSEQ v3.0 was run at survey level. The data were produced by immunoSEQ multiplex PCR, yet TCRdb's version contains in-frame clones alone and is incomplete. In the table there are under 8,500 clones, around 73% of which are singletons. At least one PBMC sample before ART and at least two after were required. This specimen was unsorted PBMCs, taken 0.2 years after starting antiretroviral therapy. V usage is TRBV28 and J usage is TRBJ2-7; 8 nucleotides match TRBD2. This receptor was taken from a man aged 35 to 55 with HIV. DNA of the CDR3: TGTGCCAGCAGTCTTAGCGGGGCCTACGAGCAGTACTTC. It encodes CASSLSGAYEQYF.